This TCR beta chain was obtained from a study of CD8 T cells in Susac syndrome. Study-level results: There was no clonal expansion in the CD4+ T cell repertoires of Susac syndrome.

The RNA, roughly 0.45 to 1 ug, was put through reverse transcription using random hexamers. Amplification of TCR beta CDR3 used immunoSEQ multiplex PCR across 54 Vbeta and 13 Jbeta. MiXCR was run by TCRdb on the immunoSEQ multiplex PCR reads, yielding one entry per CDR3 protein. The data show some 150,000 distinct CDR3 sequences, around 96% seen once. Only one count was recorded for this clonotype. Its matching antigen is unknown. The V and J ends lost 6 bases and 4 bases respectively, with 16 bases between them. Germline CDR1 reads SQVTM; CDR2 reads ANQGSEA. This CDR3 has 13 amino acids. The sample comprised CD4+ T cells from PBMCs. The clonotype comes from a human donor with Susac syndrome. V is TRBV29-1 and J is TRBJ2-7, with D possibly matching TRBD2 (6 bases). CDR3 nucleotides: TGCAGCGTAGGCTACCTGGGAGGTTACGAGCAGTACTTC. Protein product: CSVGYLGGYEQYF.